These 14 T cell receptor beta chains came from one sample sequenced in a study of early T cells in non-severe SARS-CoV-2 infection. TCRdb re-derived calls from the 5' RACE reads in MiXCR, one entry per CDR3 protein. Seen here are tens of thousands of distinct CDR3 sequences, 3.5% to 5% observed once, and the top ten hold over 6.5%. Sequenced sample: whole blood. The receptors were sampled from an adult who was a healthcare worker with PCR-confirmed SARS-CoV-2 infection or an uninfected control (not recorded which).

This clonotype was seen repeatedly, ten times or more. The chain is built from TRBV3-1 and TRBJ1-6; D ambiguous. The CDR3 runs to 14 residues. Germline lookup yields CDR1 LGHDT and CDR2 YNNKEL (reference sequence). V shed 0 bases and J shed 4 bases, with 4 bases lying between them. CDR3 in amino acids: CASSQDAYNSPLHF. CDR3 bases: TGTGCCAGCAGCCAAGACGCTTATAATTCACCCCTCCACTTT.

In this sample, this clonotype turned up a few times. This chain joins TRBV10-3 and TRBJ1-4; D perhaps matches TRBD1 (5 bases). The V end was cut by 3 bases, the J end by 6 bases, with 11 bases between. This CDR3 spans 14 amino acids. CDR1 ENHRY and CDR2 SYGVKD come from the germline V gene. CDR3 sequence: CAISDDSPHEKLFF. The CDR3 region has the DNA TGTGCCATCAGTGATGACAGCCCCCATGAAAAACTGTTTTTT.

This clonotype has ten or more counts. Here the CDR3 reads CASSQVFSGGPSGNTIYF. In DNA form, the CDR3 reads TGTGCCAGCAGCCAAGTATTCTCTGGGGGCCCCTCTGGAAACACCATATATTTT. The chain uses TRBV3-1 and TRBJ1-3, with D maybe TRBD1 (6 bases). Germline lookup yields CDR1 LGHDT and CDR2 YNNKEL (reference sequence). CDR3 size: 18 residues. V was cut by 1 base and J by 0 bases, with 16 bases left in between.

This clonotype was seen at least ten times. The chain has TRBV20-1 and TRBJ1-1; D gene unclear. Germline assignment: CDR1 DFQATT and CDR2 SNEGSKA (reference sequence). This CDR3 region has 13 residues. V lost 3 bases and J 1 base, leaving 9 bases between the germline ends. The CDR3 loop is CSASPDGNTEAFF. CDR3 DNA: TGCAGTGCTAGCCCGGACGGGAACACTGAAGCTTTCTTT.

The chain uses TRBV24-1 and TRBJ2-3; D is perhaps TRBD1 or TRBD2 (5 bases each). Germline V gene lookup returns CDR1 KGHDR and CDR2 SFDVKD. This CDR3 spans 16 amino acids. V was pared by 0 bases and J by 2 bases, with 11 bases between. The CDR3 protein is CATSDLVGDPTDTQYF. As DNA, the CDR3 is TGTGCCACCAGTGATTTGGTGGGGGACCCCACAGATACGCAGTATTTT.

The chain recombines TRBV7-3 with TRBJ1-1, with a weak D call TRBD1 (5 bases). V was pared by 4 bases and J by 2 bases, with 8 bases between. The germline V gene encodes CDR1 SGHTA and CDR2 FQGTGA. The CDR3 extends over 13 amino acids. CDR3 amino acids: CASSSQVNTEAFF. The DNA of the CDR3 is TGTGCCAGCAGCTCACAGGTTAACACTGAAGCTTTCTTT.

The gene calls are TRBV29-1 and TRBJ2-5; D remains ambiguous. Germline values: CDR1 SQVTM, CDR2 ANQGSEA. The CDR3 sequence is 12 residues long. Trimming took off 8 bases at V and 3 bases at J, with 13 bases between the two ends. The CDR3 is CSLRSAEETQYF. In DNA form, the CDR3 reads TGCAGCCTCAGGAGTGCGGAAGAGACCCAGTACTTC.

In this sample, this clonotype turned up many times. J is TRBJ1-1 and V is TRBV5-1; D is possibly TRBD1 (6 bases). The germline V gene encodes CDR1 SGHRS and CDR2 YFSETQ. The CDR3 loop spans 14 amino acids. V lost 4 bases to trimming and J lost 4 bases, with 14 bases between them. The CDR3 protein is CASSVQGGSTEAFF. The CDR3 DNA follows: TGCGCCAGCAGCGTACAGGGAGGGAGCACTGAAGCTTTCTTT.

This clonotype has at least ten counts. Written as DNA, the CDR3 is TGTGCCAGCAGCTTGAGGACAGGGCTTACTGAGCAGTTCTTC. Translation gives CASSLRTGLTEQFF. The J gene is TRBJ2-1, the V gene TRBV5-6; 8 positions match TRBD1. This CDR3 is built from 14 residues. V shed 1 base, J shed 9 bases, and the junction held 6 bases outside the gene matches. Germline V CDR1 and CDR2: SGHDT, YYEEEE.

The sample holds many counts of this clonotype. V usage is TRBV6-5 and J usage is TRBJ2-2; D is unresolved. Trimming cost V 7 bases and J 4 bases, with 13 bases left between them. CDR1 is MNHEY, CDR2 SVGAGI, per germline. The CDR3 has 14 amino acids. CDR3 bases: TGTGCCAGCACTGGGGTCGAGCCCACCGGGGAGCTGTTTTTT. Protein sequence: CASTGVEPTGELFF.

In this sample, this clonotype turned up a few times. The chain links TRBV29-1 to TRBJ2-7; TRBD1 aligns across 7 bases. With V trimmed by 6 bases and J by 0 bases, 11 bases remained unmatched. Germline V gene sequence: CDR1 SQVTM, CDR2 ANQGSEA. The CDR3 covers 15 residues. The CDR3 DNA reads as TGCAGCGTGCTACGGAGTAGGGGGCTCTCCTACGAGCAGTACTTC. Its protein product is CSVLRSRGLSYEQYF.

This clonotype was observed at least ten times. The chain has TRBV6-2 or TRBV6-3 and TRBJ2-7; possibly TRBD2 for D (6 bases). Germline V lookup: CDR1 MNHEY, CDR2 SVGEGT. CDR3 length: 16 amino acids. The V end lost 2 bases, the J end lost 2 bases, and 16 bases lay between the germline ends. The CDR3: CASSYGAGPTPYEQYF. The DNA for the CDR3 is TGTGCCAGCAGTTACGGTGCGGGGCCTACCCCCTACGAGCAGTACTTC.

This clonotype was found many times. The genes are TRBV7-2 and TRBJ2-7, with 11 bases lining up with TRBD2. The CDR3 sequence is 15 residues long. Per the germline V gene, CDR1 is SGHTA and CDR2 is FQGNSA. Trimming cost V 4 bases and J 10 bases; bases outside gene matches: 12. The DNA for the CDR3 is TGTGCCAGCAGCTGGGTGGTAGCGGGGGGGCCGTTTCAGTACTTC. Translating gives CASSWVVAGGPFQYF.

This chain links TRBV20-1 with TRBJ1-1, with D unresolved. Germline V gives CDR1 DFQATT, CDR2 SNEGSKA (reference sequence). The CDR3 totals 11 residues. Trimming cost V 2 bases and J 1 base, with 2 bases left between them. The DNA of the CDR3 is TGCAGTGCTAGACGGAACACTGAAGCTTTCTTT. Translation gives CSARRNTEAFF.